This T cell receptor beta chain appears in the sequencing data of a study of cytotoxic CD8 clonotypes in ibrutinib-treated CLL. Broader study findings: At progression, clonality fell back toward baseline after rising at ibrutinib response.

Comments on this clone: Its antigen is currently unknown.

The assay was immunoSEQ multiplex PCR, and TCRdb's table has in-frame clones only and misses some. Of 270,000 or so clones listed, around 69% are singletons. The TCR comes from a human donor with chronic lymphocytic leukemia. The specimen comprised PBMCs, sampled at disease progression, from a patient treated with ibrutinib.

This CDR3 is CSVSGRLVSGGSYEQYF. CDR3 nucleotide sequence: TGCAGCGTCTCCGGACGGCTAGTTAGCGGGGGGTCCTACGAGCAGTACTTC. The rearrangement uses TRBV29-1 and TRBJ2-7; 10 nucleotides agree with TRBD2. CDR3 length equals 17 residues. CDR1 SQVTM and CDR2 ANQGSEA come from the germline V gene. V lost 6 bases, J lost 1 base, and 15 bases stayed unmatched.